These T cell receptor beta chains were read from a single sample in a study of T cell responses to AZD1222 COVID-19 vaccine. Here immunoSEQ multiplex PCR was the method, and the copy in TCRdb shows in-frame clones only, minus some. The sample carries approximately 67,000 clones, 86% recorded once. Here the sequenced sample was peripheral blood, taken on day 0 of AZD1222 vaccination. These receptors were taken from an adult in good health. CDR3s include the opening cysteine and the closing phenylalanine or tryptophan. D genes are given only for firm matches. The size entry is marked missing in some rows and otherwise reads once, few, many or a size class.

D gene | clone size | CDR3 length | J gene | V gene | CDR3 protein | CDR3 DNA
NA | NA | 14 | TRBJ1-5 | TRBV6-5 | CASTGGYSNQPQHF | TGTGCCAGCACCGGGGGGTATAGCAATCAGCCCCAGCATTTT
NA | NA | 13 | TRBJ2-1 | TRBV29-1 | CSVESSLGNEQFF | TGCAGCGTTGAATCCTCTCTCGGCAATGAGCAGTTCTTC
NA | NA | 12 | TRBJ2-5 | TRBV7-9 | CASSRVQETQYF | TGTGCCAGCAGCCGAGTGCAAGAGACCCAGTACTTC
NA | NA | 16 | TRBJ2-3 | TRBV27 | CASSFNMGAGADTQYF | TGTGCCAGCAGTTTTAATATGGGGGCAGGGGCAGATACGCAGTATTTT
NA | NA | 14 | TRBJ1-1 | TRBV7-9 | CASSWEQGGAEAFF | TGTGCCAGCAGCTGGGAACAGGGTGGAGCTGAAGCTTTCTTT
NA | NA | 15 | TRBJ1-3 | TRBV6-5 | CASSPDRSSGNTIYF | TGTGCCAGCAGTCCAGACCGCAGCTCTGGAAACACCATATATTTT
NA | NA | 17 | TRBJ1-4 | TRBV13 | CASSSRMGGLPNEKLFF | TGTGCCAGCAGCTCCCGGATGGGTGGGCTTCCTAATGAAAAACTGTTTTTT
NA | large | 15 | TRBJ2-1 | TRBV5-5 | CASKRKGWVYNEQFF | TGTGCCAGCAAAAGGAAGGGCTGGGTCTACAATGAGCAGTTCTTC
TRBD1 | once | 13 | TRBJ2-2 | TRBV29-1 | CSVATGLLRELFF | TGCAGCGTTGCGACAGGGCTACTCCGGGAGCTGTTTTTT
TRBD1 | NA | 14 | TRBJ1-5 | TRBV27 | CASSSGTGNQPQHF | TGTGCCAGCAGCTCCGGGACAGGGAATCAGCCCCAGCATTTT
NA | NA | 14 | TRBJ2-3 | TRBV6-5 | CASSRRAPTDTQYF | TGTGCCAGCAGTCGCAGGGCTCCCACAGATACGCAGTATTTT
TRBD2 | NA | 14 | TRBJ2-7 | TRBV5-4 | CASSLGLAGGEQYF | TGTGCCAGCAGCTTGGGGCTAGCGGGAGGCGAGCAGTACTTC
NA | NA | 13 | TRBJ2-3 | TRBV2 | CASSERGTDTQYF | TGTGCCAGCAGTGAGAGGGGTACAGATACGCAGTATTTT
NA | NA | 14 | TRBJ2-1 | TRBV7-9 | CASSLFSAGEVEFF | TGTGCCAGCAGCTTGTTTTCAGCGGGCGAGGTCGAGTTCTTC
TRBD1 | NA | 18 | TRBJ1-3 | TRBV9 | CASSVAVAGQGSGNTIYF | TGTGCCAGCAGCGTGGCAGTCGCGGGACAGGGTTCTGGAAACACCATATATTTT
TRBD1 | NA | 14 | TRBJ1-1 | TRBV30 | CAYGRGPFNTEAFF | TGTGCCTACGGCAGGGGGCCCTTCAACACTGAAGCTTTCTTT
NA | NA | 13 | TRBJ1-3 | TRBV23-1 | CASSLRTGNTIYF | TGCGCCAGCAGTCTGCGGACAGGAAACACCATATATTTT
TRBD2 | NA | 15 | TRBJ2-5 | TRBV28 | CASVSSGVYQETQYF | TGTGCCAGCGTATCTAGCGGCGTGTACCAAGAGACCCAGTACTTC
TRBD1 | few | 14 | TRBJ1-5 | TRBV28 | CASRAGGRNQPQHF | TGTGCCAGCAGGGCAGGGGGCCGCAATCAGCCCCAGCATTTT
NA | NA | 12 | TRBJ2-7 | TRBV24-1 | CATSDFGYEQYF | TGTGCCACCAGTGATTTCGGCTACGAGCAGTACTTC
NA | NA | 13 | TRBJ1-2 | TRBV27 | CASSFSGVGGYTF | TGTGCCAGCAGTTTCTCGGGGGTAGGTGGCTACACCTTC
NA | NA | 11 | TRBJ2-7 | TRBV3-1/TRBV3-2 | CASSDNYEQYF | TGTGCCAGCAGCGATAACTACGAGCAGTACTTC
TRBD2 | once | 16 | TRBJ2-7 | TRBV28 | CASSSLTSGSSYEQYF | TGTGCCAGCAGTTCCCTGACTAGCGGGAGTTCCTACGAGCAGTACTTC